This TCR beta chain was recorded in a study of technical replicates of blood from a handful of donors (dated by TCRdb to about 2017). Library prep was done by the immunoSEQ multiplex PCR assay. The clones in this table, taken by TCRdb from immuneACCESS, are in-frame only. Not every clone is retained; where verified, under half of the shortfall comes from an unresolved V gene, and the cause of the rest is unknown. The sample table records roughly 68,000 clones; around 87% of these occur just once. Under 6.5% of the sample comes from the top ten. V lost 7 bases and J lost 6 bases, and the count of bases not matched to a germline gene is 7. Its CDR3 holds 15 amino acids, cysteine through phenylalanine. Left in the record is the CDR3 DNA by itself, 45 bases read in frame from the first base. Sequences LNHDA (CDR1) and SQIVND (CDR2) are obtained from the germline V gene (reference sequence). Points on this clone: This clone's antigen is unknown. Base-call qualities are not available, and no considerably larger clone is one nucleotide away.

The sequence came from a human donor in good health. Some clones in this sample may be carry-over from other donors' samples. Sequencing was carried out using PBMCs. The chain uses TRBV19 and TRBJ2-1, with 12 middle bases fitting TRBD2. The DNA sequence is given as TGTGCCAGTACCCTACTAGCGGGAGGTCGCAATGAGCAGTTCTTC. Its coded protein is CASTLLAGGRNEQFF.